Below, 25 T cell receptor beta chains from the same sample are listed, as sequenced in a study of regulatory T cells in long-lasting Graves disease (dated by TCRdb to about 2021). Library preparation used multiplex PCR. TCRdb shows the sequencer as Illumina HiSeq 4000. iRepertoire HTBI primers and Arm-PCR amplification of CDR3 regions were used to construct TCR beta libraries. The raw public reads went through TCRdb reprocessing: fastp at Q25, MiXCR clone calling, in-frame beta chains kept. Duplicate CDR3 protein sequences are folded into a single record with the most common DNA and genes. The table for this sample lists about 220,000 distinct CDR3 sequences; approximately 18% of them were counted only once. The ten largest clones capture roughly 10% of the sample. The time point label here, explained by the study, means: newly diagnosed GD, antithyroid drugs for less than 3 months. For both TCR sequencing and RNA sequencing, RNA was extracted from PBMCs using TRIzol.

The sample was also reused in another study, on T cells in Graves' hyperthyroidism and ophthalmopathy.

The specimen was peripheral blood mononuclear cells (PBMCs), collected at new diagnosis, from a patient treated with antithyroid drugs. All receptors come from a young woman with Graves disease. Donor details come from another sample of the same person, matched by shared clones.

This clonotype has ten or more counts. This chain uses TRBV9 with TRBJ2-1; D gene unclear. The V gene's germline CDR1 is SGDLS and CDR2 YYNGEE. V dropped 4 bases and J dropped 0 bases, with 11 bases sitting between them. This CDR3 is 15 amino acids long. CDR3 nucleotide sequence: TGTGCCAGCAGCCCGTGGGTCAGCTCCTACAATGAGCAGTTCTTC. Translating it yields CASSPWVSSYNEQFF. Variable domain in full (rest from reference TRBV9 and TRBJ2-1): DSGVTQTPKHLITATGQRVTLRCSPRSGDLSVYWYQQSLDQGLQFLIQYYNGEERAKGNILERFSAQQFPDLHSELNLSSLELGDSALYFCASSPWVSSYNEQFFGPGTRLTVL.

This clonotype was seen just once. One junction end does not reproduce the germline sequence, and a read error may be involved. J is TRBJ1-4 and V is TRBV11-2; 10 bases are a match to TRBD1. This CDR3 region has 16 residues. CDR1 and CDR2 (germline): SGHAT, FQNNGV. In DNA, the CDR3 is TGTGCCAGCAGCCTAGAAGTGGGACAGGGGCTGGAAAAACTGTTTTTT. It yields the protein CASSLEVGQGLEKLFF.

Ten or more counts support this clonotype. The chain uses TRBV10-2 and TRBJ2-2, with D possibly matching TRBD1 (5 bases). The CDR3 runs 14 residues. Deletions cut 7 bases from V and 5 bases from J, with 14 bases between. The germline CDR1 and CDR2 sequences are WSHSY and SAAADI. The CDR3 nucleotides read TGCGCCAGCATAGGGGCAGGGTGGACCGGGGAGCTGTTTTTT. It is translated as CASIGAGWTGELFF.

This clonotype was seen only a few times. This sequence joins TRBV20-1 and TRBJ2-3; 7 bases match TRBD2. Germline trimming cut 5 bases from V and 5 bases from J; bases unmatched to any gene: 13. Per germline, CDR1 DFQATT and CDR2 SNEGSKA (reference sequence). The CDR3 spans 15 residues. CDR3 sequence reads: CSAHFGGRVVDTQYF. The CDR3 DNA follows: TGCAGTGCTCATTTCGGGGGGAGGGTGGTAGATACGCAGTATTTT.

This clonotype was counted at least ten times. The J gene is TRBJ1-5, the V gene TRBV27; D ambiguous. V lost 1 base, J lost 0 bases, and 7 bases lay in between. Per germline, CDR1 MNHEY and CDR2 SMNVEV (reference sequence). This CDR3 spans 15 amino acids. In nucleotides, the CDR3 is TGTGCCAGCAGTTTATACTGGGGTAGCAATCAGCCCCAGCATTTT. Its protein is CASSLYWGSNQPQHF.

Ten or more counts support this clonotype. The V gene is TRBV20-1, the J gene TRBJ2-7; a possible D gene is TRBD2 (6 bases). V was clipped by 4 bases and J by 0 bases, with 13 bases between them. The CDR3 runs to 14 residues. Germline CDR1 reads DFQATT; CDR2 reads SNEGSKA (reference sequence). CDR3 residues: CSAKGGKSSYEQYF. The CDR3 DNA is TGCAGTGCTAAAGGAGGGAAAAGCTCCTACGAGCAGTACTTC.

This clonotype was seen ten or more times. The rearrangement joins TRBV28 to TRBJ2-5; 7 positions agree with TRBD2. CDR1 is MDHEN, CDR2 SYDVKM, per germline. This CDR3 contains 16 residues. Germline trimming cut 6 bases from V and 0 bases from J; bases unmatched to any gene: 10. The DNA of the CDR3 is TGTGCCAGCAGCCCCATCGGGGCGGGGGACCAAGAGACCCAGTACTTC. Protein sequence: CASSPIGAGDQETQYF.

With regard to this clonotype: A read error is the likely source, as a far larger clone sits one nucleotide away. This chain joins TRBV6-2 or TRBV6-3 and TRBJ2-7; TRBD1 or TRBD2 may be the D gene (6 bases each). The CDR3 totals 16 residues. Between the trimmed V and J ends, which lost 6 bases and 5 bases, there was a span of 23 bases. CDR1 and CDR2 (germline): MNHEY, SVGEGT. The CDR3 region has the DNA TGTGCCAGCAGCGTAGCGGCGACAAACGCAGGGGACGAGCAGTACTTC. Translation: CASSVAATNAGDEQYF.

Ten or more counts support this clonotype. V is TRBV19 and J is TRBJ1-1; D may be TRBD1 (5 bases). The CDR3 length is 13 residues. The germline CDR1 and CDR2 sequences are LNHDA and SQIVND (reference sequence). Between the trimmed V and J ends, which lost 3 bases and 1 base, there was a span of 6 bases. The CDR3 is CASSMGGNTEAFF. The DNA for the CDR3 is TGTGCCAGTAGTATGGGGGGGAACACTGAAGCTTTCTTT.

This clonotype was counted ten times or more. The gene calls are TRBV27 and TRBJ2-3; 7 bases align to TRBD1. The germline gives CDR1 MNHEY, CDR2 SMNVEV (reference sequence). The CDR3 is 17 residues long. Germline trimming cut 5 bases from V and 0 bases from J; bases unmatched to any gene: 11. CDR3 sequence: CASSPLLSTGSTDTQYF. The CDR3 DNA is TGTGCCAGCAGTCCCCTCCTCTCGACAGGGAGCACAGATACGCAGTATTTT.

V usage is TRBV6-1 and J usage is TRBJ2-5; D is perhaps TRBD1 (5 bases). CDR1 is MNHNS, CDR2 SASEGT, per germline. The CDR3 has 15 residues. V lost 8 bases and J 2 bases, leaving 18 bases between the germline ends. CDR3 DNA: TGTGCCAGCTCCGGGCAGGGCCTGAGGCAAGAGACCCAGTACTTC. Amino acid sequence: CASSGQGLRQETQYF.

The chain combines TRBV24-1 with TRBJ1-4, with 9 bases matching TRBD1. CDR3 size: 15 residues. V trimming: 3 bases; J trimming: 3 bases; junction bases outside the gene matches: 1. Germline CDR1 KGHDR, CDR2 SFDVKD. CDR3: CATSDGTGPNEKLFF. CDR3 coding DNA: TGTGCCACCAGTGATGGGACAGGGCCTAATGAAAAACTGTTTTTT.

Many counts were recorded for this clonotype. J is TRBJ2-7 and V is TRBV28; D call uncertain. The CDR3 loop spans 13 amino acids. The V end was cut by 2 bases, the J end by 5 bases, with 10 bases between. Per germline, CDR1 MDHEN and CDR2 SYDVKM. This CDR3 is CASSLMGRDEQYF. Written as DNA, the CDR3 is TGTGCCAGCAGTTTAATGGGTCGGGACGAGCAGTACTTC.

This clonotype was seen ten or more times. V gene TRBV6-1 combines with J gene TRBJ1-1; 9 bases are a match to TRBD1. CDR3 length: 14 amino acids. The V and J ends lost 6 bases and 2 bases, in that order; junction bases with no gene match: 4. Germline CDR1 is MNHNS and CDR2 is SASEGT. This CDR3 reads CASRQGAVNTEAFF. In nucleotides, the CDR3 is TGTGCCAGCAGACAGGGGGCTGTTAACACTGAAGCTTTCTTT.

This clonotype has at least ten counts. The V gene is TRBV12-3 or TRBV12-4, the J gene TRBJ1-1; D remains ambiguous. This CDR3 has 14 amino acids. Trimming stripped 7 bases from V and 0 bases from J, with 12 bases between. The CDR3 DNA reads TGTGCCAGCAATCTCCCCGAGGTGAACACTGAAGCTTTCTTT. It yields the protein CASNLPEVNTEAFF.

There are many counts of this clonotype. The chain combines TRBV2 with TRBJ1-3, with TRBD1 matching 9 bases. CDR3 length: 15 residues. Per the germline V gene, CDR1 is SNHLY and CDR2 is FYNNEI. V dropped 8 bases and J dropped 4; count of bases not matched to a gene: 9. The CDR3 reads CASRRDRVTGNTIYF. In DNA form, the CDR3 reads TGTGCCAGCCGCCGGGACAGGGTGACCGGAAACACCATATATTTT.

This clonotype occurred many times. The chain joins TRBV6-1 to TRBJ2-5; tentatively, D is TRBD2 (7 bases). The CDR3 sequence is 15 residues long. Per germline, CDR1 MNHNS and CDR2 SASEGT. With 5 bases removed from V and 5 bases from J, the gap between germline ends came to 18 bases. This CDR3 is CASSRLGGGGETQYF. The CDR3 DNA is TGTGCCAGCAGTCGCCTGGGGGGGGGCGGTGAGACCCAGTACTTC.

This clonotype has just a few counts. The DNA for the CDR3 is TGTGCCAGCAGCTACCTAGCGGGCCTCACAGATACGCAGTATTTT. This encodes CASSYLAGLTDTQYF. The chain joins TRBV13 to TRBJ2-3; TRBD2 agrees at 8 bases. The CDR3 covers 15 residues. The V gene end was trimmed by 4 bases and the J gene end by 2 bases; junction bases not matched to a gene: 5. Germline lookup yields CDR1 PRHDT and CDR2 FYEKMQ (reference sequence).

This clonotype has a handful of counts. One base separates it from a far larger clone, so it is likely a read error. CDR3 DNA sequence: TGTGCCAGCAAAATGACCGGGACTAGCGGGGGCAGCTCCTACAATGAGCAGTACTTC. Translating it yields CASKMTGTSGGSSYNEQYF. The chain has TRBV6-2 or TRBV6-3 and TRBJ2-5, with 14 bases aligning to TRBD2. Unmatched junction bases numbered 24, after V lost 7 bases and J lost 11 bases. The CDR3 is made up of 19 amino acids. CDR1 and CDR2 (germline): MNHEY, SVGEGT.

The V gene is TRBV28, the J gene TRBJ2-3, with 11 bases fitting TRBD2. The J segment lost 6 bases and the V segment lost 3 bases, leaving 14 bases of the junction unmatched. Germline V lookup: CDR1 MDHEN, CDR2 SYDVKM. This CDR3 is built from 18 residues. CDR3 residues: CASSLGFVLAGGRDTQYF. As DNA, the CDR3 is TGTGCCAGCAGTTTGGGTTTTGTTCTAGCGGGAGGTCGGGATACGCAGTATTTT.

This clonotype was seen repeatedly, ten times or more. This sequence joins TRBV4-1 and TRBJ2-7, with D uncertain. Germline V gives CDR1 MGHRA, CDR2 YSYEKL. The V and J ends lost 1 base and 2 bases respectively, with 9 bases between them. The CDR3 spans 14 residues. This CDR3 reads CASSQVGSAYEQYF. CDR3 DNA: TGCGCCAGCAGCCAAGTTGGCAGTGCCTACGAGCAGTACTTC.

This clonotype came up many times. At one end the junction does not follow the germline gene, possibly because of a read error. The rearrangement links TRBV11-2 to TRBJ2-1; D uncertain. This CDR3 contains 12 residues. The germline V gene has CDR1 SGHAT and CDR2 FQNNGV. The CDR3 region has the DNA TGTGCCAGCAGCTTCTCCAACAATGAGCAGTTCTTC. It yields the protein CASSFSNNEQFF.

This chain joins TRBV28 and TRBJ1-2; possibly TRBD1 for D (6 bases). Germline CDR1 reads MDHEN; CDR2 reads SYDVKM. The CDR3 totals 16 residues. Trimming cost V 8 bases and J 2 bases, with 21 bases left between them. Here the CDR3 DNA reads TGTGCCAGCCTTTTCTACCGGGACACCAAGAACTATGGCTACACCTTC. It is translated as CASLFYRDTKNYGYTF.

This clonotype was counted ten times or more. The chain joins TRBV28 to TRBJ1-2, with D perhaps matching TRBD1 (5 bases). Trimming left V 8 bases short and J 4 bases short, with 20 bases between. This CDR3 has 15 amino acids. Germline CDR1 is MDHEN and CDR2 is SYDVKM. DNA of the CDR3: TGTGCCAGCGAGACCGCCGAGACGGGGACCTATGGCTACACCTTC. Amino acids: CASETAETGTYGYTF.

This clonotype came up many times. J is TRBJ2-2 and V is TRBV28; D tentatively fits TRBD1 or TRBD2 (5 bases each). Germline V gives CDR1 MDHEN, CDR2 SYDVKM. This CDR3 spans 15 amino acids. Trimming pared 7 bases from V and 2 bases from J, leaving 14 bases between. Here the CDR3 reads CASTLGTHNTGELFF. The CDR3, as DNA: TGTGCCAGCACCCTCGGGACGCACAACACCGGGGAGCTGTTTTTT.